This T cell receptor (beta chain) derives from a study of T cells after yellow fever vaccination. Trimming left V 0 bases short and J 3 bases short, with 11 bases between. This CDR3 has 15 residues. CDR1 SGDLS and CDR2 YYNGEE come from the germline V gene. Note on this clonotype: Its antigen is still unknown.

The 5'RACE template-switching step produced TCR cDNA and added a universal primer site and UMIs. TCRdb recomputed calls from the 5' RACE reads with MiXCR, one row per CDR3 protein. The sample carries 300,000 or so distinct CDR3 sequences, 6.8% recorded once. General study points: Just a small share of clonotypes turned up in the CD4 compartment as well as the CD8 compartment.

This receptor was taken from a man younger than 30 who received the YFV17D yellow fever vaccine. The chain combines TRBV9 with TRBJ2-3, with a tentative D call TRBD2 (6 bases). The sample in question was PBMCs, obtained more than 35 days after the first yellow fever vaccination. The CDR3 coding sequence is TGTGCCAGCAGCGTAGTCGCGGGGTTGACAGATACGCAGTATTTT. Amino acid sequence: CASSVVAGLTDTQYF.